This T cell receptor (beta chain) was sequenced during a study of cytomegalovirus exposure and HLA in healthy donors. The study, taken as a whole, reports: Using the classifier, cytomegalovirus status was reportedly diagnosed with high specificity and sensitivity.

Worth noting for this clone: No antigen is known for it. Its ends do not fully match the called genes, so a read error is possible.

Researchers ran the PCR with 60 Vbeta and 13 Jbeta primers. Generated by immunoSEQ multiplex PCR, the TCRdb table keeps only in-frame clones and is missing some. The table includes under 200,000 clones, roughly 78% detected once. The CDR3 is 13 residues long. Germline-derived CDR1 and CDR2 are SEHNR and FQNEAQ (reference sequence). This rearrangement joins TRBV7-9 to TRBJ1-2; tentatively, D is TRBD1 (6 bases). Material for sequencing was PBMCs. This sequence originates from a woman in her 50s in good health and CMV-seropositive. CDR3 sequence: CSSSTNRELGYTF. In DNA, the CDR3 is TGTTCCAGCAGCACCAACAGGGAATTGGGCTACACCTTC.